Sequencing of this T cell receptor beta chain was carried out in a study of OX40 agonist ivuxolimab in advanced cancers. Background on the study: In this trial design, patients received ivuxolimab intravenously at 0.01 to 10 mg/kg every 2 weeks.

The assay was immunoSEQ multiplex PCR, and TCRdb's table has in-frame clones only and misses some. Of 55,000 to 90,000 clones listed, 86% are singletons. Findings and caveats of the study: Dose levels from 0.1 to 3.0 mg/kg saw CD4+ and CD8+ blood T cells expand clonally by week 6.

On this clone itself: Its antigen is currently unknown.

People who had autoimmune disease history or systemic immunosuppression were excluded. The sample consisted of CD4+ or CD8+ T cells sorted from blood, taken in a trial of the OX40 agonist ivuxolimab. This TCR derives from an adult with an advanced solid tumor such as melanoma, head and neck, liver or kidney cancer.

CDR3 nucleotides: TGTGCCAGCAGCGGGACAGGGGGTGAAAAACTGTTTTTT. This translates into CASSGTGGEKLFF. V gene TRBV6-1 combines with J gene TRBJ1-4; 11 bases align to TRBD1. CDR3 length: 13 amino acids. The V gene's germline CDR1 is MNHNS and CDR2 SASEGT. V lost 6 bases and J lost 7; bases outside the gene matches: 1.